These T cell receptor beta chains were read from a single sample in a study of blood T cell repertoires in COVID-19. Produced via immunoSEQ multiplex PCR; TCRdb's table is partial and in-frame only. The table shows tens of thousands of clones, with around 83% occurring only once. Material for sequencing was PBMCs or T cells enriched from blood (not recorded which). The receptor set was obtained from a woman between 45 and 65 years old who had recovered from COVID-19. Both conserved end residues are part of each CDR3. The D gene is left open where the match is weak. For some rows the clone size is stated as once, few or many, or as a class when expanded; others skip it.

J,size,D,V,DNA,CDR3
TRBJ2-7,NA,NA,TRBV11-2,TGTGCCAGCAGCCCAGGCTTTGGGGGGTTTTACGAGCAGTACTTC,CASSPGFGGFYEQYF
TRBJ2-7,NA,TRBD2,TRBV5-4,TGTGCCAGCAGTCCTCACGGGGGGGCCTACGAGCAGTACTTC,CASSPHGGAYEQYF
TRBJ2-1,few,NA,TRBV5-4,TGTGCCAGCAGCTCCGGGACTCCAACCTACAATGAGCAGTTCTTC,CASSSGTPTYNEQFF
TRBJ1-1,NA,NA,TRBV3-1/TRBV3-2,TGTGCCAGCAGCCGACCACAGGGTCTTGCTGAAGCTTTCTTT,CASSRPQGLAEAFF
TRBJ1-1,NA,NA,TRBV19,TGTGCCAGTAGTATTTCCGGGGGACGGGGAGCTTTCTTT,CASSISGGRGAFF
TRBJ1-6,NA,NA,TRBV7-3,TGTGCCAGCAGCTTAAGGGGGGGGTCCTATAATTCACCCCTCCACTTT,CASSLRGGSYNSPLHF
TRBJ2-1,NA,TRBD2,TRBV10-2,TGCGCCAGCAGTGATTTTTCGGGAGGGAGCAGGACAGCCAATGAGCAGTTCTTC,CASSDFSGGSRTANEQFF
TRBJ1-1,once,NA,TRBV7-7,TGTGCTAGCAGTATGACAGCAAACACTGAAGCTTTCTTT,CASSMTANTEAFF
TRBJ1-1,NA,TRBD1,TRBV5-1,TGCGCCAGCAGCTTGATGGGCAGGGGGGACACTGAAGCTTTCTTT,CASSLMGRGDTEAFF
TRBJ2-1,NA,NA,TRBV5-6,TGTGCCAGCAGCTTGGGACAGGCCTACAATGAGCAGTTCTTC,CASSLGQAYNEQFF
TRBJ2-7,NA,NA,TRBV3-1/TRBV3-2,TGTGCCAGCAGTCAAACCGGGACACTCTACGAGCAGTACTTC,CASSQTGTLYEQYF
TRBJ2-3,few,TRBD1,TRBV7-3,TGTGCCAGCAGCTTTGCAGGGGGCGGGGATACGCAGTATTTT,CASSFAGGGDTQYF
TRBJ1-5,NA,TRBD1,TRBV9,TGTGCCAGCAGCGTAGGGATAGGAACAGGGGATCAGCCCCAGCATTTT,CASSVGIGTGDQPQHF
TRBJ2-5,NA,TRBD2,TRBV29-1,TGCAGCGCCGGGCGGGGGGGCCTCGGAGAGACCCAGTACTTC,CSAGRGGLGETQYF
TRBJ2-3,NA,TRBD1,TRBV2,TGTGCCAGCAGTGGAACAGGGGGCGCAGATACGCAGTATTTT,CASSGTGGADTQYF
TRBJ1-1,few,NA,TRBV6-2/TRBV6-3,TGTGCCAGCAGTCTCGACAGGAACACTGAAGCTTTCTTT,CASSLDRNTEAFF
TRBJ2-4,once,NA,TRBV5-1,TGCGCCAGCAGCGTGGACAGTCAAAACATTCAGTACTTC,CASSVDSQNIQYF
TRBJ2-2,few,NA,TRBV15,TGTGCCACCAGCAGAGACGGTTCAGGGACCGGGGAGCTGTTTTTT,CATSRDGSGTGELFF
TRBJ1-1,NA,NA,TRBV5-4,TGTGCCAGCAGCCCAACTAACACCCCTGAAGCTTTCTTT,CASSPTNTPEAFF
TRBJ2-5,NA,TRBD1,TRBV29-1,TGCAGCGCCCCCGGGACAGAATCTTTGCCAGAGACCCAGTACTTC,CSAPGTESLPETQYF
TRBJ2-1,NA,TRBD2,TRBV6-4,TGTGCCAGCAGTGAAGACGGGGGGACTTTAGGGAATGAGCAGTTCTTC,CASSEDGGTLGNEQFF
TRBJ2-1,NA,NA,TRBV16,TGTGCCAGCAGTCGGACAGATTACAATGAGCAGTTCTTC,CASSRTDYNEQFF
TRBJ2-7,few,TRBD1,TRBV3-1/TRBV3-2,TGTGCCAGCAGCCCCCGGACAGGGTTGATAGACGAGCAGTACTTC,CASSPRTGLIDEQYF
TRBJ2-7,NA,TRBD2,TRBV28,TGTGCCAGCAGTTCCGCGGGGGGAGGTCCGAACGAGCAGTACTTC,CASSSAGGGPNEQYF
TRBJ2-5,NA,NA,TRBV6-5,TGTGCCAGTTCTACGGGGTTCGGGGAGACCCAGTACTTC,CASSTGFGETQYF
TRBJ2-5,NA,TRBD2,TRBV5-1,TGCGCCAGCAGCCGACTAGCGGGAGAGGCAGAGACCCAGTACTTC,CASSRLAGEAETQYF
TRBJ2-7,NA,NA,TRBV28,TGTGCCAGCACCCGAGAACCAATCTACCTCTACGAGCAGTACTTC,CASTREPIYLYEQYF
TRBJ1-2,NA,NA,TRBV28,TGTGCCAGCAGTTTAGGACTTGGCTACACCTTC,CASSLGLGYTF
TRBJ2-7,NA,TRBD2,TRBV7-2,TGTGCCAGCAGCCTAGGGCTAGCGGGACGCCTCTACGAGCAGTACTTC,CASSLGLAGRLYEQYF
TRBJ2-7,NA,TRBD1,TRBV7-8,TGTGCCAGCAGCTTCGGACAGGGGCGCCCAATTGATTACGAGCAGTACTTC,CASSFGQGRPIDYEQYF
TRBJ1-5,NA,TRBD1,TRBV7-2,TGTGCCAGCAGCGGGTCAGGGGGCCGGGATCAGCCCCAGCATTTT,CASSGSGGRDQPQHF
TRBJ1-1,NA,TRBD1,TRBV5-4,TGTGCCAGCAGCTCCGCCGGGACAGGGGCGAGGACTGAAGCTTTCTTT,CASSSAGTGARTEAFF
TRBJ1-1,NA,TRBD1,TRBV7-9,TGTGCCAGCAGGGAGCGCGGGACAGGGGGCCTCCCAAACACTGAAGCTTTCTTT,CASRERGTGGLPNTEAFF
TRBJ1-1,NA,NA,TRBV20-1,TGCAGTGCGCCCGGGAGGCCTGAAGCTTTCTTT,CSAPGRPEAFF
TRBJ2-1,NA,NA,TRBV18,TGTGCCAGCTCACCGGAGACGGAGCAGTTCTTC,CASSPETEQFF
TRBJ1-1,NA,NA,TRBV19,TGTGCCAGTAGTACTCAGATGAACACTGAAGCTTTCTTT,CASSTQMNTEAFF
TRBJ2-7,NA,NA,TRBV15,TGTGCCACCAGCAGAGATACGGGCTACGAGCAGTACTTC,CATSRDTGYEQYF